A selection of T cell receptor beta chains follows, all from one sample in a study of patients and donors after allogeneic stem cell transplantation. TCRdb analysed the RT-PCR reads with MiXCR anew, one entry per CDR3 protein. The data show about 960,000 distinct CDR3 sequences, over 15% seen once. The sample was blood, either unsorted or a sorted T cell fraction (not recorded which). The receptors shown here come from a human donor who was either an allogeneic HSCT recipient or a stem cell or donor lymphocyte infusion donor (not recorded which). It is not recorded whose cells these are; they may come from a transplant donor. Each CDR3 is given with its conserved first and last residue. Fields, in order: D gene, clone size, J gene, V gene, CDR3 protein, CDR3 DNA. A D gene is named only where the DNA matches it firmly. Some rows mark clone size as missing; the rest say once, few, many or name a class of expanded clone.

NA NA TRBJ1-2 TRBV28 CASTLGGRTNYGYTF TGTGCCAGCACCCTAGGGGGACGGACTAACTATGGCTACACCTTC
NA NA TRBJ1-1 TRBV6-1 CASQPGDETEAFF TGTGCCAGCCAGCCCGGGGATGAAACTGAAGCTTTCTTT
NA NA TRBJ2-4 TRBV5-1 CASSLGELAKNIQYF TGCGCCAGCAGCTTGGGCGAGCTAGCCAAAAACATTCAGTACTTC
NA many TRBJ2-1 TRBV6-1 CASSPGTSNEQFF TGTGCCAGCAGCCCCGGGACAAGCAATGAGCAGTTCTTC
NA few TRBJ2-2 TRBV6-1 CASSHGQSGELFF TGTGCCAGCAGCCATGGACAGTCCGGGGAGCTGTTTTTT
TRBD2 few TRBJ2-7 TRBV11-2 CASSLVSLAGRSSYEQYF TGTGCCAGCAGCTTAGTATCCTTAGCGGGGCGGAGCTCCTACGAGCAGTACTTC
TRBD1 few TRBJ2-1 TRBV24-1 CATSDRDRVNEQFF TGTGCCACCAGTGATCGGGACAGGGTCAATGAGCAGTTCTTC
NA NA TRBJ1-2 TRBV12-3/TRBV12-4 CATRGGTFNYGYTF TGTGCCACCAGAGGCGGGACCTTTAACTATGGCTACACCTTC
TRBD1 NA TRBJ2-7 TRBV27 CASSFPGTGGGEQYF TGTGCCAGCAGTTTTCCTGGGACAGGGGGCGGCGAGCAGTACTTC
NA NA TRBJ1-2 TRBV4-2 CASSQGEGNYGYTF TGTGCCAGCAGCCAAGGTGAAGGGAACTATGGCTACACCTTC
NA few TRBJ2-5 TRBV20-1 CSARVPGSETQYF TGCAGTGCTAGAGTTCCGGGATCAGAGACCCAGTACTTC
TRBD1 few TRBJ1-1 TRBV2 CASGRQGLNTEAFF TGTGCCAGCGGACGACAGGGGCTGAACACTGAAGCTTTCTTT
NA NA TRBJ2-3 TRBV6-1 CASRPSSLEGNTQYF TGTGCCAGCAGGCCCAGTAGCTTGGAGGGAAATACGCAGTATTTT
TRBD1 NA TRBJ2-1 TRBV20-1 CSARGQTGFEYNEQFF TGCAGTGCTAGAGGACAGACAGGGTTTGAGTACAATGAGCAGTTCTTC
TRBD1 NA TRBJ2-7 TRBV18 CASSHGQGNYEQYF TGTGCCAGCTCACACGGACAGGGGAACTACGAGCAGTACTTC
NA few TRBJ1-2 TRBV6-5 CASYRSNYGYTF TGTGCCAGCTACCGCTCTAACTATGGCTACACCTTC
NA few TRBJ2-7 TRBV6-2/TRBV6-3 CASSSPVTYEQYF TGTGCCAGCAGTTCACCAGTAACCTACGAGCAGTACTTC
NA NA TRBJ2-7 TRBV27 CASSTPGRQYF TGTGCCAGCAGTACCCCGGGAAGGCAGTACTTC
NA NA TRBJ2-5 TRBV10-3 CAISEFTGQETQYF TGTGCCATCAGTGAGTTCACAGGTCAAGAGACCCAGTACTTC
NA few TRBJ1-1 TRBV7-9 CASSLKRDEPNTEAFF TGTGCCAGCAGCTTAAAGAGGGATGAGCCGAACACTGAAGCTTTCTTT
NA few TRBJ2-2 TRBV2 CASRREVAGGTGELFF TGTGCCAGCAGGAGGGAGGTCGCGGGTGGCACCGGGGAGCTGTTTTTT
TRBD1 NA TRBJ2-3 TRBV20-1 CSAPRRDRGLLAPDTQYF TGCAGTGCTCCGAGGAGGGACAGGGGATTATTGGCGCCAGATACGCAGTATTTT
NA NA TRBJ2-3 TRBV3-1 CASSQDSRQSSDTQYF TGTGCCAGCAGCCAAGATTCTAGACAGTCCTCAGATACGCAGTATTTT
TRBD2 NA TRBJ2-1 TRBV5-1 CASSLISGEYNEQFF TGCGCCAGCAGCTTGATTAGCGGGGAGTACAATGAGCAGTTCTTC
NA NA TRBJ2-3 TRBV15 CATSYYQRITDTQYF TGTGCCACCAGCTACTATCAACGGATCACAGATACGCAGTATTTT
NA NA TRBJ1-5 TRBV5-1 CASSLRLGLPQHF TGCGCCAGCAGCTTAAGGTTGGGTTTGCCCCAGCATTTT
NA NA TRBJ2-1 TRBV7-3 CASSWGSGDNEQFF TGTGCCAGCAGCTGGGGGAGCGGTGACAATGAGCAGTTCTTC
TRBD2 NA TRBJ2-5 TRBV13 CASSPRLAGGAETQYF TGTGCCAGCAGCCCGCGACTAGCGGGAGGTGCAGAGACCCAGTACTTC
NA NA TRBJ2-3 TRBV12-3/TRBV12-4 CASSLRSGSPADTQYF TGTGCCAGCAGTTTACGGTCCGGTTCCCCGGCAGATACGCAGTATTTT
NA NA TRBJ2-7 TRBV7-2 CASSLVGLNSYEQYF TGTGCCAGCAGCTTAGTAGGGCTTAACTCCTACGAGCAGTACTTC
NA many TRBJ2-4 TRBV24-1 CATSAGAKNIQYF TGTGCCACCAGTGCAGGGGCAAAAAACATTCAGTACTTC
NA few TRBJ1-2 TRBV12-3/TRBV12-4 CASSRIPNYGYTF TGTGCCAGCAGCCGAATTCCAAATTATGGCTACACCTTC
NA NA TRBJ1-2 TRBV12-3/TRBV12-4 CASKLQGSGYTF TGTGCCAGCAAACTACAGGGCAGTGGCTACACCTTC
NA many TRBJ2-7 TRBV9 CASSSGTAYEQYF TGTGCCAGCAGTTCCGGGACCGCCTACGAGCAGTACTTC
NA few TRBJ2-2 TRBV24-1 CATSDKTGELFF TGTGCCACCAGTGACAAAACCGGGGAGCTGTTTTTT
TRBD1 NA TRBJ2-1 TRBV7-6 CASSLGGTAGGAVHEQFF TGTGCCAGCAGCTTGGGGGGAACGGCAGGGGGCGCCGTACATGAGCAGTTCTTC
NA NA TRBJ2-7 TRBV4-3 CASSPYADEGYEQYF TGCGCCAGCAGCCCTTACGCAGACGAGGGGTACGAGCAGTACTTC
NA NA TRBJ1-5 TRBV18 CASSQNRGGQPQHF TGTGCCAGCTCACAAAACAGAGGTGGGCAGCCCCAGCATTTT
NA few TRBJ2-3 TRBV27 CASRTQGRGTDTQYF TGTGCCAGCAGGACACAGGGAAGGGGAACAGATACGCAGTATTTT